What follows describes a single T cell receptor (beta chain). The data originate from a study of CD8+CD57+ T cells in acquired aplastic anemia. The V and J ends lost 2 bases and 2 bases, in that order; junction bases with no gene match: 5. CDR3 length: 16 amino acids. CDR1 and CDR2 from the germline V gene are WNHNN and SYGVQD (reference sequence). For CDR3 and TCR beta VDJ profiling, genomic DNA was the template used. TCRdb re-called the reads with MiXCR, one entry per CDR3 protein. The repertoire has more than 150,000 distinct CDR3 sequences, approximately 48% of them found once; the top ten carry approximately 13%. Patients chosen for sequencing had CD8+CD57+ cells that had expanded, as shown by flow cytometry.

What was sequenced was sorted CD4+, CD8+, or CD8+CD57+ T cells (not recorded which) from PBMCs. The TCR sequence derives from a human donor with aplastic anemia. The genes are TRBV10-1 and TRBJ2-3, with 9 bases that match TRBD2. The CDR3 DNA reads as TGCGCCAGCAGTGAGGCTAGCGGGGAGATCACAGATACGCAGTATTTT. Residues: CASSEASGEITDTQYF.